These T cell receptor beta chains were read from a single sample in a study of blood T cell repertoires in COVID-19. Some clones are missing from TCRdb's copy, which holds only in-frame ones; the method was immunoSEQ multiplex PCR. The profile shows 210,000 or so clones, under 90% of them singletons. Source material: peripheral blood. Every receptor here comes from a woman at least 80 years old with COVID-19, enrolled during active disease. Both conserved end residues are part of each CDR3. The D gene is left open where the match is weak. Only part of the rows carry a size: once, few, many, or a class if the clone is expanded.

J,V,D,size,CDR3,DNA
TRBJ2-2,TRBV2,-,-,CASSVSSGFTGELFF,TGTGCCAGCAGTGTTAGTAGCGGTTTCACCGGGGAGCTGTTTTTT
TRBJ1-5,TRBV18,TRBD1,-,CASSLGQGRRQPQHF,TGTGCCAGCTCACTGGGACAGGGGAGGAGACAGCCCCAGCATTTT
TRBJ1-4,TRBV28,-,-,CASRVAGRTNEKLFF,TGTGCCAGCAGGGTTGCGGGACGAACTAATGAAAAACTGTTTTTT
TRBJ1-3,TRBV19,-,-,CASSAVGSAGNTIYF,TGTGCCAGTAGTGCGGTTGGGTCAGCTGGAAACACCATATATTTT
TRBJ1-1,TRBV3-1/TRBV3-2,-,-,CASSQVSGWGNTEAFF,TGTGCCAGCAGCCAAGTTTCGGGGTGGGGGAACACTGAAGCTTTCTTT
TRBJ2-1,TRBV5-1,-,-,CASRVGVSFNEQFF,TGCGCCAGCAGGGTAGGGGTATCCTTCAATGAGCAGTTCTTC
TRBJ2-7,TRBV6-5,TRBD1,medium-sized,CATRTGGPYEQYF,TGTGCCACCCGGACAGGGGGGCCCTACGAGCAGTACTTC
TRBJ2-1,TRBV7-2,-,-,CASSLAGSGPYNEQFF,TGTGCCAGCAGCTTAGCGGGGAGCGGCCCCTACAATGAGCAGTTCTTC
TRBJ2-7,TRBV5-1,TRBD1,-,CASSSGQGLPYEQYF,TGCGCCAGCAGCTCGGGACAGGGGCTCCCCTACGAGCAGTACTTC
TRBJ1-3,TRBV3-1/TRBV3-2,-,-,CASSQVGGTRNTIYF,TGTGCCAGCAGCCAAGTTGGGGGGACGAGAAACACCATATATTTT
TRBJ2-1,TRBV18,-,-,CASSFGGLGHEQFF,TGTGCCAGCTCTTTTGGGGGCCTAGGACATGAGCAGTTCTTC
TRBJ2-7,TRBV28,-,-,CASSFNRGQYF,TGTGCCAGCAGTTTCAACCGGGGGCAGTACTTC
TRBJ2-5,TRBV9,-,once,CASSPGVTQETQYF,TGTGCCAGCAGCCCAGGGGTTACCCAAGAGACCCAGTACTTC
TRBJ2-5,TRBV29-1,TRBD2,-,CSVDIGGGETQYF,TGCAGCGTTGATATTGGGGGGGGAGAGACCCAGTACTTC
TRBJ1-1,TRBV28,-,once,CASSRQAWTEAFF,TGTGCCAGCAGTAGACAGGCATGGACTGAAGCTTTCTTT
TRBJ2-5,TRBV9,-,-,CASSPSGSETQYF,TGTGCCAGCAGCCCCTCGGGTTCGGAGACCCAGTACTTC
TRBJ2-1,TRBV11-3,-,-,CASSARDTSYNEQFF,TGTGCCAGCAGCGCCCGGGACACCTCCTACAATGAGCAGTTCTTC
TRBJ2-2,TRBV6-1,TRBD2,once,CASSERSGGASGELFF,TGTGCCAGCAGTGAAAGAAGCGGGGGGGCCTCCGGGGAGCTGTTTTTT
TRBJ1-1,TRBV15,TRBD1,-,CATSRATGGTEAFF,TGTGCCACCAGCAGAGCCACAGGGGGCACTGAAGCTTTCTTT
TRBJ1-3,TRBV3-1/TRBV3-2,-,-,CASSQERLTPGNTIYF,TGTGCCAGCAGCCAAGAGCGGTTGACTCCTGGAAACACCATATATTTT
TRBJ2-6,TRBV5-4,-,-,CASSLSLGGSGANVLTF,TGTGCCAGCAGCTTGAGTCTCGGGGGTTCTGGGGCCAACGTCCTGACTTTC
TRBJ2-1,TRBV5-1,TRBD2,-,CASSPTGTSARGTYNEQFF,TGCGCCAGCAGCCCTACCGGGACTAGCGCAAGAGGCACCTACAATGAGCAGTTCTTC
TRBJ2-3,TRBV11-3,-,-,CASSSQRWDTQYF,TGTGCCAGCAGCTCCCAGAGGTGGGATACGCAGTATTTT
TRBJ2-1,TRBV28,TRBD2,once,CASSGLAGVRSYNEQFF,TGTGCCAGCAGTGGACTAGCGGGAGTGAGGTCCTACAATGAGCAGTTCTTC
TRBJ1-2,TRBV7-9,TRBD1,-,CASSLGRSGQGKSYGYTF,TGTGCCAGCAGCTTAGGGAGGTCGGGACAGGGAAAATCATATGGCTACACCTTC
TRBJ1-4,TRBV5-1,TRBD1,-,CASSPQTGATNEKLFF,TGCGCCAGCAGCCCCCAGACAGGGGCAACTAATGAAAAACTGTTTTTT
TRBJ2-7,TRBV11-3,TRBD2,-,CASSLTSGDYEQYF,TGTGCCAGCAGCTTAACTAGCGGGGATTACGAGCAGTACTTC
TRBJ1-1,TRBV5-1,TRBD1,-,CASSPRDRQGRNTEAFF,TGCGCCAGCAGCCCTAGGGACAGGCAGGGGAGAAACACTGAAGCTTTCTTT
TRBJ1-2,TRBV3-1/TRBV3-2,TRBD1,-,CASSQGQGYGYTF,TGTGCCAGCAGCCAAGGACAGGGCTATGGCTACACCTTC
TRBJ2-3,TRBV7-2,-,-,CASSLAPRDTQYF,TGTGCCAGCAGCTTAGCCCCGAGGGATACGCAGTATTTT
TRBJ1-1,TRBV6-5,-,-,CASRFWGEGEAFF,TGTGCCAGTAGGTTCTGGGGGGAGGGTGAAGCTTTCTTT
TRBJ1-2,TRBV9,TRBD1,-,CAGSQGGSSGYTF,TGTGCCGGCAGCCAGGGGGGCTCCTCCGGCTACACCTTC
TRBJ2-2,TRBV15,TRBD2,-,CATSRDLAGVSGELFF,TGTGCCACCAGCAGAGATCTAGCGGGAGTCAGCGGGGAGCTGTTTTTT
TRBJ1-6,TRBV28,TRBD1,-,CASSRPKDRAIRNSPLHF,TGTGCCAGCAGTCGCCCCAAGGACAGGGCCATTAGGAATTCACCCCTCCACTTT
TRBJ2-5,TRBV4-1,TRBD1,-,CASSKQGSETQYF,TGCGCCAGCAGCAAACAGGGGTCCGAGACCCAGTACTTC